The 5 T cell receptor beta chains presented below share a single source sample, sequenced in a study of cytotoxic CD8 clonotypes in ibrutinib-treated CLL. Data came from immunoSEQ multiplex PCR; TCRdb stores just in-frame clones and leaves some out. The sample yields about 130,000 clones, 84% seen once. The starting material was PBMCs, obtained after 24 months of ibrutinib treatment. These TCRs come from a human donor with chronic lymphocytic leukemia.

The CDR3 DNA reads TGCGCCACAGGGGGGTCTGGGGCCAACGTCCTGACTTTC. This sequence encodes CATGGSGANVLTF. V is TRBV10-2 and J is TRBJ2-6; the D gene is possibly TRBD1 (7 bases). The CDR3 contains 13 residues. Germline V gene sequence: CDR1 WSHSY, CDR2 SAAADI. V lost 10 bases and J lost 1, with 8 bases in between.

The rearrangement links TRBV7-2 to TRBJ1-4; D uncertain. Trimming removed 0 bases at V and 5 bases at J, with 7 bases between. CDR3 length: 14 residues. Looked up from germline, CDR1 is SGHTA and CDR2 is FQGNSA. Here the CDR3 reads CASSLARTNEKLFF. The DNA for the CDR3 is TGTGCCAGCAGCTTAGCCCGGACGAATGAAAAACTGTTTTTT.

The CDR3 loop reads CASSQVGLSGANVLTF. The CDR3 nucleotides read TGTGCCAGCAGCCAAGTGGGGCTCTCTGGGGCCAACGTCCTGACTTTC. The chain employs TRBV14 and TRBJ2-6, with D maybe TRBD1 (5 bases). The CDR3 consists of 16 residues. V lost 1 base, J lost 0 bases, and 7 bases lay in between. Germline lookup yields CDR1 SGHDN and CDR2 FVKESK.

Concerning this clone: One end of the junction fails to match germline, which may point to a read error. The chain links TRBV29-1 to TRBJ1-1, with D perhaps TRBD1 (5 bases). This CDR3 comprises 14 residues. CDR1 and CDR2 (germline): SQVTM, ANQGSEA. The CDR3 region is CTSSGTGLNTEAFF. CDR3 DNA: TGTACCTCGTCGGGGACCGGCCTGAACACTGAAGCTTTCTTT.

The rearrangement uses TRBV7-2 and TRBJ2-7; D uncertain. Germline loops: CDR1 SGHTA, CDR2 FQGNSA. V was trimmed by 5 bases and J by 1 base, leaving 9 bases between them. CDR3 length: 13 residues. The CDR3 reads CASSRPPSYEQYF. CDR3 sequence (DNA): TGTGCCAGCAGCCGACCCCCGTCCTACGAGCAGTACTTC.